A selection of T cell receptor beta chains follows, all from one sample in a study of CD8 T cells in Susac syndrome. TCRdb reanalysed the immunoSEQ multiplex PCR reads using MiXCR and keeps one entry per CDR3 protein. The sample holds hundreds of thousands of distinct CDR3 sequences; approximately 95% are singletons and the top ten take about 0.088%. The specimen was CD4+ T cells from PBMCs. All receptors derive from a human donor with multiple sclerosis. Both conserved end residues are part of each CDR3. Fields, in order: J gene, clone size, D gene, V gene, CDR3 DNA, CDR3 protein. D genes are given only for firm matches. Clone size, where shown, is once, few, many, or a class for clones that have expanded.

J gene: TRBJ1-1; clone size: once; D gene: -; V gene: TRBV30; CDR3 DNA: TGTGCCTGGAGTCGAAAAAAGGTGACTGCCCCTGAAGCTTTCTTT; CDR3 protein: CAWSRKKVTAPEAFF
J gene: TRBJ2-7; clone size: -; D gene: -; V gene: TRBV12-3/TRBV12-4; CDR3 DNA: TGTGCCAGCAGCCACCGCGGTGGCTTATGGGGCCCTTACGAGCAGTACTTC; CDR3 protein: CASSHRGGLWGPYEQYF
J gene: TRBJ2-7; clone size: -; D gene: -; V gene: TRBV2; CDR3 DNA: TGTGCCAGCAGTGAATTTTACGAGCAGTACTTC; CDR3 protein: CASSEFYEQYF
J gene: TRBJ2-1; clone size: -; D gene: TRBD2; V gene: TRBV27; CDR3 DNA: TGTGCCAGCAGTTCGGGACTAGCACGCCACAATGAGCAGTTCTTC; CDR3 protein: CASSSGLARHNEQFF
J gene: TRBJ2-1; clone size: -; D gene: -; V gene: TRBV20-1; CDR3 DNA: TGCAGTGGGACTGTCCATGAGCAGTTCTTC; CDR3 protein: CSGTVHEQFF
J gene: TRBJ1-6; clone size: -; D gene: -; V gene: TRBV3-1; CDR3 DNA: TGTGCCAGCAGCCAACGGGTAGGGACGGGGAATTCACCCCTCCACTTT; CDR3 protein: CASSQRVGTGNSPLHF
J gene: TRBJ2-1; clone size: -; D gene: -; V gene: TRBV2; CDR3 DNA: TGTGCCCTAGCCCCACGGGGGCCCTCCCACAATGAGCAGTTCTTC; CDR3 protein: CALAPRGPSHNEQFF
J gene: TRBJ1-5; clone size: -; D gene: TRBD1; V gene: TRBV24-1; CDR3 DNA: TGTGCCACCAGTGACAACCGACAGGGGGCTAGCAATCAGCCCCAGCATTTT; CDR3 protein: CATSDNRQGASNQPQHF
J gene: TRBJ1-6; clone size: -; D gene: -; V gene: TRBV18; CDR3 DNA: TGTGCCAGCTCACCTGACCGAAAGCCCCTCCACTTT; CDR3 protein: CASSPDRKPLHF
J gene: TRBJ2-7; clone size: -; D gene: TRBD2; V gene: TRBV28; CDR3 DNA: TGTGCCAGCAGGCCGGGACTAGCGGGAGACCACGAGCAGTACTTC; CDR3 protein: CASRPGLAGDHEQYF
J gene: TRBJ1-2; clone size: -; D gene: -; V gene: TRBV27; CDR3 DNA: TGTGCCAGCAGTTTAAATGGTTTCGGCAGACCTAACTATGGCTACACCTTC; CDR3 protein: CASSLNGFGRPNYGYTF
J gene: TRBJ2-1; clone size: -; D gene: -; V gene: TRBV20-1; CDR3 DNA: TGCAGTGCTAGAGAGGTTGGCAGGTACAATGAGCAGTTCTTC; CDR3 protein: CSAREVGRYNEQFF
J gene: TRBJ2-5; clone size: -; D gene: TRBD1; V gene: TRBV29-1; CDR3 DNA: TGCAGCGCCACGGGACAGGGGGGGGAGACCCAGTACTTC; CDR3 protein: CSATGQGGETQYF
J gene: TRBJ1-2; clone size: once; D gene: -; V gene: TRBV29-1; CDR3 DNA: TGCAGCGTTGAAGCGGCAGCTAACTATGGCTACACCTTC; CDR3 protein: CSVEAAANYGYTF
J gene: TRBJ1-1; clone size: -; D gene: -; V gene: TRBV25-1; CDR3 DNA: TGTGCCAGCATGCGGCTAAGGGGCACTGAAGCTTTCTTT; CDR3 protein: CASMRLRGTEAFF
J gene: TRBJ1-2; clone size: -; D gene: -; V gene: TRBV30; CDR3 DNA: TGTGCCTGGAGTGTATCCCACGTAACTAACTATGGCTACACCTTC; CDR3 protein: CAWSVSHVTNYGYTF
J gene: TRBJ1-2; clone size: -; D gene: TRBD1; V gene: TRBV29-1; CDR3 DNA: TGCAGCACAGGGACAGACGATGGCTACACCTTC; CDR3 protein: CSTGTDDGYTF
J gene: TRBJ2-3; clone size: once; D gene: -; V gene: TRBV2; CDR3 DNA: TGTGCCAGCAGCCCGGCAACTAGCACAGATACGCAGTATTTT; CDR3 protein: CASSPATSTDTQYF
J gene: TRBJ2-1; clone size: -; D gene: -; V gene: TRBV29-1; CDR3 DNA: TGCAGCCTAAGGGACTTGAACAATGAGCAGTTCTTC; CDR3 protein: CSLRDLNNEQFF
J gene: TRBJ2-6; clone size: -; D gene: -; V gene: TRBV12-3/TRBV12-4; CDR3 DNA: TGTGCCAGCAGTTTAGCGACAGCCTCTGGGGCCAACGTCCTGACTTTC; CDR3 protein: CASSLATASGANVLTF
J gene: TRBJ2-7; clone size: -; D gene: TRBD2; V gene: TRBV14; CDR3 DNA: TGTGCCAGCAGCCGAGGGCGGGGGGCTAAAGCAGGCGAGCAGTACTTC; CDR3 protein: CASSRGRGAKAGEQYF